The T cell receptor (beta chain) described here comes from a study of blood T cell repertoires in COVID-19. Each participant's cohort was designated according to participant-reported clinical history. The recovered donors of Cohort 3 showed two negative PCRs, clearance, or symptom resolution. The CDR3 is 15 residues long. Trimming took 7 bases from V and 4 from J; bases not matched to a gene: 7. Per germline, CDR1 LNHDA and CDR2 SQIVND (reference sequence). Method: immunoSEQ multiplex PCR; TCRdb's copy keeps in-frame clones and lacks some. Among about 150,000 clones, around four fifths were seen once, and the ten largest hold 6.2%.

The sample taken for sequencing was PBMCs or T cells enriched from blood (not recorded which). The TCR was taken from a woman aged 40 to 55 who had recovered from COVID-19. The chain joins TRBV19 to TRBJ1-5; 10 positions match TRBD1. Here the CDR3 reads CASTTRGQGNQPQHF. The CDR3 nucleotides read TGTGCCAGTACCACGAGGGGACAGGGGAATCAGCCCCAGCATTTT. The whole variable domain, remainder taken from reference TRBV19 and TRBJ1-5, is DGGITQSPKYLFRKEGQNVTLSCEQNLNHDAMYWYRQDPGQGLRLIYYSQIVNDFQKGDIAEGYSVSREKKESFPLTVTSAQKNPTAFYLCASTTRGQGNQPQHFGDGTRLSIL.